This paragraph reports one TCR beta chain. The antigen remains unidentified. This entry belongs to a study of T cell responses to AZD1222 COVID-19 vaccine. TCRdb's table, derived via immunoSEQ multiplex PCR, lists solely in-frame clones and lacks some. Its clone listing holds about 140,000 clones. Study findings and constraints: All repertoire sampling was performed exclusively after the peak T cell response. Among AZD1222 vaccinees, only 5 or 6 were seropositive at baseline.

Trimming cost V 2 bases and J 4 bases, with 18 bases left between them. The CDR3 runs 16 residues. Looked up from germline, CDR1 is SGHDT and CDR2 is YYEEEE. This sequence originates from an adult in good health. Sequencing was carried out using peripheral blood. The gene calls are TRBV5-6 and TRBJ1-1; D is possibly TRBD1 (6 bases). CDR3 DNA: TGTGCCAGCAGCTTAGGTACACAGGGCGTGGGCACTGAAGCTTTCTTT. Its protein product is CASSLGTQGVGTEAFF.